The source of this T cell receptor (beta chain) is a study of T cell responses to AZD1222 COVID-19 vaccine. This CDR3 is built from 10 residues. Germline loops: CDR1 DFQATT, CDR2 SNEGSKA (reference sequence). V lost 2 bases and J lost 8, with 3 bases in between. The method was immunoSEQ multiplex PCR; TCRdb's version includes in-frame clones alone and lacks a portion of them. The repertoire includes over 100,000 clones, approximately 90% of them detected once, and roughly a sixth sits in the top ten. The receptor was isolated from an adult in good health. Sequencing was performed on peripheral blood, taken on day 0 of AZD1222 vaccination. The chain is built from TRBV20-1 and TRBJ1-4; D not certain. This CDR3 reads CSARSEKLFF. Written as DNA, the CDR3 is TGCAGTGCTAGATCCGAAAAACTGTTTTTT.